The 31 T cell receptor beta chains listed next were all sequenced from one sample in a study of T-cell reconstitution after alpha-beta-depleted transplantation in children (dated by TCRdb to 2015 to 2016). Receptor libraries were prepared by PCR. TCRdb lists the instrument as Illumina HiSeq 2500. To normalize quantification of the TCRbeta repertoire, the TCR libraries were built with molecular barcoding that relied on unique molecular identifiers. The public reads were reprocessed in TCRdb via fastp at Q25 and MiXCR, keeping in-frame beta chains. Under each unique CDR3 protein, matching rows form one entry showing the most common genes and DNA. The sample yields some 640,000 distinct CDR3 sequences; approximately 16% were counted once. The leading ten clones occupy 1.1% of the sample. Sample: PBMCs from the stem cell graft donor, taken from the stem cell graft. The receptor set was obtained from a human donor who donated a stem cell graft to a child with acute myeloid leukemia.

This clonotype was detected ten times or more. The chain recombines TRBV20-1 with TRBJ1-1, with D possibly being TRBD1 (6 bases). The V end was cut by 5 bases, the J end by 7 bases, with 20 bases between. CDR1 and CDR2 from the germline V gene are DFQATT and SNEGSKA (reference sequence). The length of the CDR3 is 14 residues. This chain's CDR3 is CSAFNTGRGLEAFF. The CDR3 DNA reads TGCAGTGCTTTTAACACAGGGAGGGGACTTGAAGCTTTCTTT.

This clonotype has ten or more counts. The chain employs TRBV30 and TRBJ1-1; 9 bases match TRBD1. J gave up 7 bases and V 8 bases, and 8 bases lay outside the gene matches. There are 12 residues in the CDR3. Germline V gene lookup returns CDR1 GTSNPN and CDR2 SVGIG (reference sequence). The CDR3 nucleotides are TGTGCCCGACGGGACAGGGCTATTGAAGCTTTCTTT. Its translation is CARRDRAIEAFF.

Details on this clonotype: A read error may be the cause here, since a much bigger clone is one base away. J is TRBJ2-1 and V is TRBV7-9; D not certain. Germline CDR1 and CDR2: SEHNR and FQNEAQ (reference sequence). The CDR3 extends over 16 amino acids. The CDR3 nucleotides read TGTGCCAGCACCCCCTCGTTCGGGCAGAGCTACAATGAGCAGATCTTC. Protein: CASTPSFGQSYNEQIF.

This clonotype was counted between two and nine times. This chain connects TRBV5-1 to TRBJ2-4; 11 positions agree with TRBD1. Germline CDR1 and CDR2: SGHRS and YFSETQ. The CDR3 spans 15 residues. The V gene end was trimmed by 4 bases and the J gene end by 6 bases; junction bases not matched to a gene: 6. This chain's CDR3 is CASSRTGGEVNIQYF. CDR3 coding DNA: TGCGCCAGCAGCCGGACAGGGGGCGAGGTAAACATTCAGTACTTC.

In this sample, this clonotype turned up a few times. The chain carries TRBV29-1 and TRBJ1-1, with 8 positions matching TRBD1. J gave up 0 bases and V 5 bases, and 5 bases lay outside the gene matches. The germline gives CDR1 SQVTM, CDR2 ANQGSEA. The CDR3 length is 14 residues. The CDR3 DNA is TGCAGCGTTTCAAACAGGGGGGTGAACACTGAAGCTTTCTTT. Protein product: CSVSNRGVNTEAFF.

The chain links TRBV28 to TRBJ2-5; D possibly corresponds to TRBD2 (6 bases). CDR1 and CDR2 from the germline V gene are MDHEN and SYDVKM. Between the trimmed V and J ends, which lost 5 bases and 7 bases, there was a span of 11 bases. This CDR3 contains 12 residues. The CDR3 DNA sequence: TGTGCCAGCAGTCCGGAGGGGTCGACCCAGTACTTC. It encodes CASSPEGSTQYF.

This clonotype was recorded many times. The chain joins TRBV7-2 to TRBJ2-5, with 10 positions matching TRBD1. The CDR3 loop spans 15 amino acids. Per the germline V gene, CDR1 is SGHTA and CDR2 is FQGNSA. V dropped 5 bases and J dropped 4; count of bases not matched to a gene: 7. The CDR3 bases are TGTGCCAGCAGCGCCATGTGGACAGGGGGAGAGACCCAGTACTTC. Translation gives CASSAMWTGGETQYF.

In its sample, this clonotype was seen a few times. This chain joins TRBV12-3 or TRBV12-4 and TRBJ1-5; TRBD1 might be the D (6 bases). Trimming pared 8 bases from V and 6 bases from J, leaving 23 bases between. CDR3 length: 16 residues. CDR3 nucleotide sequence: TGTGCCAGCGGGGGGTCGCGGGGGGCAATGGGTCAGCCCCAGCATTTT. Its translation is CASGGSRGAMGQPQHF.

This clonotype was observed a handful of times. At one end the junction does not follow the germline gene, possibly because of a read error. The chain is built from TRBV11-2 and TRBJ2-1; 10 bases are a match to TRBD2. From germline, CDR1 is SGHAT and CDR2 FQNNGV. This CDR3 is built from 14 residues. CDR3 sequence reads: CASSIERGGNEQFF. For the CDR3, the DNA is TGTGCCAGCAGCATAGAGCGGGGGGGGAATGAGCAGTTCTTC.

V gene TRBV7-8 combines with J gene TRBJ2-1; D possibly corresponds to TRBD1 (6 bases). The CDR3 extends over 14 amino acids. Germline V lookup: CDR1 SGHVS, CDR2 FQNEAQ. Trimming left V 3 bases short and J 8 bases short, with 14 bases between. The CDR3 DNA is TGTGCCAGCAGCTTTTTTCAGGGGATCGATGAGCAGTTCTTC. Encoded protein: CASSFFQGIDEQFF.

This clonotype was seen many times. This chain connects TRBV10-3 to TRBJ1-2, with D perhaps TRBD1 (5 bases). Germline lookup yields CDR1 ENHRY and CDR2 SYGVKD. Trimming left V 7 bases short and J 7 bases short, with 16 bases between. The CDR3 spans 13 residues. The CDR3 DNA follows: TGTGCCATCACCCCTATACAGGAATCTGGCTACACCTTC. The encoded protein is CAITPIQESGYTF.

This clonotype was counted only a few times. The CDR3 spells CSVPGQYEQYF. CDR3 nucleotide sequence: TGCAGCGTACCGGGACAGTACGAGCAGTACTTC. The chain links TRBV29-1 to TRBJ2-7; TRBD1 matches 7 bases. CDR3 length: 11 amino acids. After removal of 6 bases from V and 4 bases from J, the junction contained 3 bases not matched to a gene. Germline CDR1 and CDR2: SQVTM and ANQGSEA.

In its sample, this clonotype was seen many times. CDR3 protein: CSVEKGSGYTF. The CDR3 DNA is TGCAGCGTTGAAAAGGGCTCCGGCTACACCTTC. The rearrangement joins TRBV29-1 to TRBJ1-2, with no clear D. Trimming pared 2 bases from V and 8 bases from J, leaving 9 bases between. Germline V lookup: CDR1 SQVTM, CDR2 ANQGSEA. The CDR3 runs 11 residues.

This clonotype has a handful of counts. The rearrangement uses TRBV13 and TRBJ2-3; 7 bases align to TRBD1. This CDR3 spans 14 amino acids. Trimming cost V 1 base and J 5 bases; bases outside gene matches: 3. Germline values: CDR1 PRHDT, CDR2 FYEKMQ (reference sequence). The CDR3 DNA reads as TGTGCCAGCAGCTTAGAGGGGGCGCGAGATACGCAGTATTTT. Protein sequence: CASSLEGARDTQYF.

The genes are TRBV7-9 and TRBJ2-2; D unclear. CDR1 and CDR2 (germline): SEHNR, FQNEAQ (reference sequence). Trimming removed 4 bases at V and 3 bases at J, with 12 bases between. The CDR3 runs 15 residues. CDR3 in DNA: TGTGCCAGCAGCTCGACCGACACCTACACCGGGGAGCTGTTTTTT. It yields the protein CASSSTDTYTGELFF.

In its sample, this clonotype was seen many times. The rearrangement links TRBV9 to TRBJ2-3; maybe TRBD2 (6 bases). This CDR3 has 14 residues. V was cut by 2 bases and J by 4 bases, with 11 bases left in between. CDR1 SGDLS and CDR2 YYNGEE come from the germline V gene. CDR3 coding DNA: TGTGCCAGCAGCGTGGAGGGGAGGCCAGATACGCAGTATTTT. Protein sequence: CASSVEGRPDTQYF. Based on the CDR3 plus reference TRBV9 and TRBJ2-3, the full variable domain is DSGVTQTPKHLITATGQRVTLRCSPRSGDLSVYWYQQSLDQGLQFLIQYYNGEERAKGNILERFSAQQFPDLHSELNLSSLELGDSALYFCASSVEGRPDTQYFGPGTRLTVL.

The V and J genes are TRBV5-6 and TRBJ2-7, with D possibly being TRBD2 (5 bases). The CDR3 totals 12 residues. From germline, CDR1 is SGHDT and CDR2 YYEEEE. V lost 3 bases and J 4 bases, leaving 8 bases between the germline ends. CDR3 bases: TGTGCCAGCAGCTCGGACTTTTACGAGCAGTACTTC. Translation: CASSSDFYEQYF.

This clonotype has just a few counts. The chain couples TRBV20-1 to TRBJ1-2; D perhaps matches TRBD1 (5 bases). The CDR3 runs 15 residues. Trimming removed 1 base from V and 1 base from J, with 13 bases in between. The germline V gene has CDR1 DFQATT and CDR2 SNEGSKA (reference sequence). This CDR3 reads CSARGEDKNNYGYTF. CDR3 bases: TGCAGTGCTAGAGGAGAGGACAAGAATAACTATGGCTACACCTTC.

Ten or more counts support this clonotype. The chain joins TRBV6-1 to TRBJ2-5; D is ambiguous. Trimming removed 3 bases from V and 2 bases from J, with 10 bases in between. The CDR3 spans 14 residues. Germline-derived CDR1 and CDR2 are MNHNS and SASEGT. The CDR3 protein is CASSDLRVQETQYF. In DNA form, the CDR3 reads TGTGCCAGCAGTGATTTACGGGTACAAGAGACCCAGTACTTC.

CDR3 amino acids: CATSDVDTQYNEQFF. In nucleotides, the CDR3 is TGTGCCACCAGTGACGTGGACACCCAATATAATGAGCAGTTCTTC. The V call is TRBV24-1, the J call TRBJ2-1; a possible D gene is TRBD1 (5 bases). CDR3 length: 15 residues. The germline CDR1 and CDR2 sequences are KGHDR and SFDVKD. V was cut by 4 bases and J by 7 bases, with 16 bases left in between.

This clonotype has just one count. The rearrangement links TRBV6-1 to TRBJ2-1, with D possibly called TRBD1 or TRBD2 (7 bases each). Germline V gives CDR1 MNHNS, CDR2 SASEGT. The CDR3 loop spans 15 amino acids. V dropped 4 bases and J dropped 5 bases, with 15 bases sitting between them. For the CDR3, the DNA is TGTGCCAGCAGTGTAGGTCCAGGGGGGGACAATGAGCAGTTCTTC. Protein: CASSVGPGGDNEQFF.

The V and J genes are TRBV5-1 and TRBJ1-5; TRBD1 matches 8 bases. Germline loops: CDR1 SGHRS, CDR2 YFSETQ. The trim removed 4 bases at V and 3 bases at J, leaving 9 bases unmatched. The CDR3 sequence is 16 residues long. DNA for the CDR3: TGCGCCAGCAGCCTGACAGGGGATCCCGTCAATCAGCCCCAGCATTTT. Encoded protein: CASSLTGDPVNQPQHF.

This chain's CDR3 is CASSLVRAANQPQHF. The CDR3 nucleotides read TGTGCCAGCAGCTTAGTCAGGGCAGCCAATCAGCCCCAGCATTTT. The gene calls are TRBV7-8 and TRBJ1-5, with a tentative D call TRBD1 (5 bases). V was shortened by 1 base and J by 3 bases, with 10 bases between the two germline ends. There are 15 residues in the CDR3. Germline values: CDR1 SGHVS, CDR2 FQNEAQ.

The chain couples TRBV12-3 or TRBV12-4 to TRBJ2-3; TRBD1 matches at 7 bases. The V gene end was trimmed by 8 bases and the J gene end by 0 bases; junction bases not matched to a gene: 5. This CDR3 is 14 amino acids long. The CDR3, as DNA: TGTGCCAGCGCACAGGGGCCCAGCACAGATACGCAGTATTTT. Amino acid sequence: CASAQGPSTDTQYF.

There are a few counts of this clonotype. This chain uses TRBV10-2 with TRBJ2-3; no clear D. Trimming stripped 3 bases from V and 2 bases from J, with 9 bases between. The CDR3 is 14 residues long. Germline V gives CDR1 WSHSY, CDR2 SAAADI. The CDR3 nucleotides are TGCGCCAGCAGTGAAAGCCACACCACAGATACGCAGTATTTT. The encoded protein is CASSESHTTDTQYF.

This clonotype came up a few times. CDR3 DNA sequence: TGCGCCAGCAGCTATCTAGACAGGAGCTCCTACGAGCAGTACTTC. Translation gives CASSYLDRSSYEQYF. The chain is built from TRBV5-1 and TRBJ2-7, with D possibly TRBD1 on 6 matching bases. Germline CDR1 and CDR2: SGHRS and YFSETQ. The CDR3 is 15 residues long. Trimming took off 3 bases at V and 0 bases at J, with 13 bases between the two ends.

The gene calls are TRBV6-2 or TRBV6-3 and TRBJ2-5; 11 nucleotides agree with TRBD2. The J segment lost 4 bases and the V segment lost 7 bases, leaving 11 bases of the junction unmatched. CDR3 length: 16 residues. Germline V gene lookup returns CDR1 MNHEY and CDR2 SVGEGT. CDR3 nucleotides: TGTGCCAGCACCCCGTTTCTAGCGGGGGGCATAGAGACCCAGTACTTC. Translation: CASTPFLAGGIETQYF.

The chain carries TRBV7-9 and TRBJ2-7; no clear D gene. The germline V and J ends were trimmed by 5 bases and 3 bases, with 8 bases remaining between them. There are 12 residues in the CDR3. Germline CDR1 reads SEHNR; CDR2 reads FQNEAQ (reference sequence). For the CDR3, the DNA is TGTGCCAGCAGCGTCGGTGGCTACGAGCAGTACTTC. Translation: CASSVGGYEQYF. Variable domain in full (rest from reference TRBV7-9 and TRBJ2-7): DTGVSQNPRHKITKRGQNVTFRCDPISEHNRLYWYRQTLGQGPEFLTYFQNEAQLEKSRLLSDRFSAERPKGSFSTLEIQRTEQGDSAMYLCASSVGGYEQYFGPGTRLTVT.

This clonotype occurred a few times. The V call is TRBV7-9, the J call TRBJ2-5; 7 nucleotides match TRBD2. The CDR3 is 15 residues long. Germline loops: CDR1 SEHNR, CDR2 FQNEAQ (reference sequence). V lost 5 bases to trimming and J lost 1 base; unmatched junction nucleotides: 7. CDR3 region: CASSPKGGVQETQYF. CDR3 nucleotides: TGTGCCAGCAGCCCCAAGGGAGGGGTCCAAGAGACCCAGTACTTC.

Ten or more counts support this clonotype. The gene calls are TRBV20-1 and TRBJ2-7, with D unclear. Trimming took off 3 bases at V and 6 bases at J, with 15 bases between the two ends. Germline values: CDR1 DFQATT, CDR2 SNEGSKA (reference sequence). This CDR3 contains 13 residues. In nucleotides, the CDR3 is TGCAGTGCTAGTCGGTACAGCCCGGGCGAGCAGTACTTC. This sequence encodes CSASRYSPGEQYF.

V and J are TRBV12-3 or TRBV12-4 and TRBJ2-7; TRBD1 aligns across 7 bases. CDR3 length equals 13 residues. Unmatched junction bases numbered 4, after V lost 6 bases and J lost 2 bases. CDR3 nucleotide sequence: TGTGCCAGCAGGCCGACAGGGACCTACGAGCAGTACTTC. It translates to CASRPTGTYEQYF.